This T cell receptor beta chain was observed in a study of spatial heterogeneity in lung cancer. The presence of a unique molecular identifier marked each TCR cDNA molecule. TCRdb ran MiXCR on the 5' RACE reads and lists one entry per CDR3 protein. Of 15,000 to 20,000 distinct CDR3 sequences in the sample, under 20% were seen once. Time point indicated: sample taken at primary tumor resection. Unsorted samples of tumor, nontumor lung or frozen PBMC had their whole RNA sequenced. This clonotype has more than one count but fewer than ten. One end of the junction fails to match germline, which may point to a read error. This CDR3 contains 11 residues. Germline assignment: CDR1 SEHNR and CDR2 FQNEAQ (reference sequence).

The V call is TRBV7-9, the J call TRBJ1-1, with D unclear. The specimen was PBMCs, collected at surgery. The receptor was isolated from a male donor with early-stage non-small cell lung cancer. The CDR3 bases are TGTGCCAGCAGCGTTGAGGATGAAACTTTCTTT. Translated, it gives CASSVEDETFF.